This TCR beta chain was identified during a study of blood T cell repertoires in COVID-19. Study information: The analysed material was cDNA or gDNA that came from T cells, B-cell-depleted T cells, or PBMCs.

This clone was detected once. V was clipped by 5 bases and J by 3 bases, with 16 bases between them. Germline CDR1 and CDR2: SGHNT and YENEEA. This CDR3 region has 16 residues. In the authors' workflow: Reference gene primer amplification in the assay estimated nucleated cell counts. Here immunoSEQ multiplex PCR was the method, and the copy in TCRdb shows in-frame clones only, minus some. V and J calls and clone size come straight from that table; D and trimming were deduced from the DNA. This table holds 350,000 or so clones, around 83% found once. Input material: peripheral blood. The source is a man aged 30 to 39 with active or convalescent COVID-19. V gene TRBV11-3 combines with J gene TRBJ2-2; possibly TRBD2 for D (6 bases). The CDR3 DNA follows: TGTGCCAGCAGCCCACGGCAGGAGGGACACACCGGGGAGCTGTTTTTT. Translation: CASSPRQEGHTGELFF.